The source of this T cell receptor beta chain is a study of response to subunit inactivated influenza vaccine. From germline, CDR1 is SGHDT and CDR2 YYEEEE. Trimming stripped 3 bases from V and 7 bases from J, with 21 bases between. The CDR3 spans 16 residues. TCRdb itself ran the RT-PCR reads through MiXCR, one entry per CDR3 protein. In the table there are some 540,000 distinct CDR3 sequences, 20% to 25% of which are singletons. Separately, the same data were catalogued under a study of T cells expressing NK-cell markers. From that second work: Beta-chain TCR cDNA was generated via 5'RACE template switching with UMIs. The study sequenced eight donors, seven HCMV-seropositive and one seronegative.

The receptor's source is a man aged 45-60 years who received an inactivated influenza vaccine. This material consisted of CD4+ T cells sorted from PBMCs, taken roughly 13 days after vaccination. The V call is TRBV5-6, the J call TRBJ2-3; no clear D. CDR3 nucleotide sequence: TGTGCCAGCAGCTCGTCGAGGCTCAACGAGTTTCATACGCAGTATTTT. Amino acid sequence: CASSSSRLNEFHTQYF.